This TCR beta chain was documented in a study of cytomegalovirus exposure and HLA in healthy donors. Study background: Of all 400 or so donors who were genotyped, roughly 85% belonged to the Caucasian-associated ancestry cluster.

Primers included in the PCR were 60 Vbeta and 13 Jbeta primers. As processed by the authors: Later work found around 85 million unique TCR beta chains, with about 10 million shared. Measured with immunoSEQ multiplex PCR; TCRdb has only the in-frame clones, and not every one. V and J calls plus clone size are reproduced from that table; the DNA served to infer D and trimming. The repertoire table contains about 46,000 clones. General study points: TCR beta chain V- and J-gene trimming was linked, in a later analysis, to a missense variant in DCLRE1C.

About this clone itself: Antigen: not known.

Between the trimmed V and J ends, which lost 5 bases and 0 bases, there was a span of 13 bases. From germline, CDR1 is SEHNR and CDR2 FQNEAQ (reference sequence). CDR3 length: 15 residues. The sample comprised PBMCs. V is TRBV7-9 and J is TRBJ1-1; possibly TRBD1 for D (6 bases). The receptor comes from a woman in her thirties or forties in good health and CMV-seronegative. CDR3 residues: CASSRQGTLNTEAFF. The CDR3 DNA is TGTGCCAGCAGCCGTCAGGGGACGTTGAACACTGAAGCTTTCTTT.